These 11 T cell receptor beta chains were all obtained from the same sample, sequenced in a study of blood T cell dynamics during melanoma immunotherapy. Using immunoSEQ multiplex PCR, the repertoire was profiled, and TCRdb retains in-frame clones only, with some absent. The table lists more than 10,000 clones, 85% to 90% of them singletons, with about 4.3% in the top ten. Stated time point: pre-treatment baseline. Sequenced here: blood, sampled from a patient treated with checkpoint blockade. Receptor source: a human donor with melanoma.

This chain uses TRBV5-8 with TRBJ1-4, with D uncertain. The germline V and J ends were trimmed by 3 bases and 3 bases, with 12 bases remaining between them. The V gene's germline CDR1 is SGHTS and CDR2 YDEGEE. There are 15 residues in the CDR3. CDR3 region: CASSSYTTANEKLFF. The CDR3 DNA reads TGTGCCAGCAGCTCTTACACAACCGCTAATGAAAAACTGTTTTTT.

This clone was seen only once. The CDR3 nucleotides are TGTGCCAGCAGCTCTAGCGGGTATCGCGAGCAGTACTTC. Protein sequence: CASSSSGYREQYF. V is TRBV5-6 and J is TRBJ2-7, with TRBD2 matching over 8 bases. Germline values: CDR1 SGHDT, CDR2 YYEEEE. The ends lost 3 bases at V and 6 bases at J; junction bases unmatched: 5. There are 13 residues in the CDR3.

The chain recombines TRBV7-2 with TRBJ2-3, with TRBD2 matching over 7 bases. The germline CDR1 and CDR2 sequences are SGHTA and FQGNSA. The J segment lost 2 bases and the V segment lost 0 bases, leaving 8 bases of the junction unmatched. This CDR3 is built from 17 residues. For the CDR3, the DNA is TGTGCCAGCAGCTTAGCGGGAGGGTTCTCTGTCACAGATACGCAGTATTTT. Translating gives CASSLAGGFSVTDTQYF.

The rearrangement uses TRBV19 and TRBJ2-1; the match to TRBD2 covers 7 bases. The germline V gene has CDR1 LNHDA and CDR2 SQIVND (reference sequence). The junction had 14 bases not matched to a gene; V was cut back by 7 bases and J by 5 bases. The CDR3 is 16 amino acids. CDR3 coding DNA: TGTGCCAGTACCCTCCCCGGACGGGGGGTAAACAATGAGCAGTTCTTC. Residues: CASTLPGRGVNNEQFF.

The chain joins TRBV12-1 to TRBJ2-1; TRBD2, the D gene given by the table, was not confirmed from the DNA. TRBV12-1 is a pseudogene. The CDR3 is 15 amino acids. Written as DNA, the CDR3 is TGTGCCAGCAGCCTAAGGAGGGAGGAGTACAATGAGCAGTTCTTC. It yields the protein CASSLRREEYNEQFF.

The V and J genes are TRBV7-2 and TRBJ2-6; no clear D gene. CDR1 and CDR2 (germline): SGHTA, FQGNSA. The V and J ends lost 1 base and 2 bases respectively, with 6 bases between them. The CDR3 has 15 amino acids. In DNA form, the CDR3 reads TGTGCCAGCAGCTTAGTTGGGGCTGGGGCCAACGTCCTGACTTTC. Its protein product is CASSLVGAGANVLTF.

The CDR3 sequence is CASSLTGELFF. CDR3 nucleotides: TGTGCCAGCAGCCTCACCGGGGAGCTGTTTTTT. The chain couples TRBV7-9 to TRBJ2-2; D uncertain. Germline-derived CDR1 and CDR2 are SEHNR and FQNEAQ (reference sequence). Trimming took off 5 bases at V and 4 bases at J, with 2 bases between the two ends. The CDR3 loop spans 11 amino acids.

V usage is TRBV7-8 and J usage is TRBJ2-1, with 14 bases that match TRBD2. This CDR3 has 18 residues. V gave up 5 bases and J gave up 7 bases; unmatched junction bases: 13. Germline loops: CDR1 SGHVS, CDR2 FQNEAQ. CDR3 sequence (DNA): TGTGCCAGCAGCCGCCCTCTTCGACTAGCGGGGGGGCCTAATGAGCAGTTCTTC. Protein product: CASSRPLRLAGGPNEQFF.

The CDR3 sequence is CASSLGLAGDTQYF. DNA for the CDR3: TGTGCCAGCAGCTTAGGACTAGCGGGGGATACGCAGTATTTT. The chain uses TRBV7-3 and TRBJ2-3, with 12 bases aligning to TRBD2. Germline V gene lookup returns CDR1 SGHTA and CDR2 FQGTGA. The junction had 0 bases not matched to a gene; V was cut back by 2 bases and J by 6 bases. The CDR3 length is 14 residues.

The V gene is TRBV14, the J gene TRBJ2-1, with D hard to call. Germline loops: CDR1 SGHDN, CDR2 FVKESK. Trimming removed 1 base from V and 6 bases from J, with 10 bases in between. The CDR3 totals 14 residues. Written as DNA, the CDR3 is TGTGCCAGCAGCCAAGGGCGTTCGAGCAATGAGCAGTTCTTC. This translates into CASSQGRSSNEQFF. Complete variable domain (other parts from reference TRBV14 and TRBJ2-1): EAGVTQFPSHSVIEKGQTVTLRCDPISGHDNLYWYRRVMGKEIKFLLHFVKESKQDESGMPNNRFLAERTGGTYSTLKVQPAELEDSGVYFCASSQGRSSNEQFFGPGTRLTVL.

This clone was counted a single time. The V and J genes are TRBV19 and TRBJ1-5; the D gene is possibly TRBD1 (5 bases). V gave up 6 bases and J gave up 4 bases, with 19 bases separating them. CDR1 and CDR2 from the germline V gene are LNHDA and SQIVND (reference sequence). This CDR3 contains 16 residues. The CDR3 DNA reads as TGTGCCAGTAGAACCCACGACAGCGGTACGAATCAGCCCCAGCATTTT. Protein sequence: CASRTHDSGTNQPQHF.